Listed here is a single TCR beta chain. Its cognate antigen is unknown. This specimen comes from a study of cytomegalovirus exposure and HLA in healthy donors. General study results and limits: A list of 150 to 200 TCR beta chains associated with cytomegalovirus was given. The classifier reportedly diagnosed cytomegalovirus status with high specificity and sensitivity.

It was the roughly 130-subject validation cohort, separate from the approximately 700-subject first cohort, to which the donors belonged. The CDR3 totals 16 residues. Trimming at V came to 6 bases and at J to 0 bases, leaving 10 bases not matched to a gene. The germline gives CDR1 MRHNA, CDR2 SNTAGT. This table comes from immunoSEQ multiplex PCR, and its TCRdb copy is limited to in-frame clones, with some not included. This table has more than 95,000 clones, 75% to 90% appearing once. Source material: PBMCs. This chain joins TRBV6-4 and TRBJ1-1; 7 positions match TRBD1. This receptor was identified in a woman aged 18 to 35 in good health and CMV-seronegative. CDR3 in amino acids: CASREPGQMMNTEAFF. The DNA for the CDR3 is TGTGCCAGCAGAGAACCGGGACAGATGATGAACACTGAAGCTTTCTTT.